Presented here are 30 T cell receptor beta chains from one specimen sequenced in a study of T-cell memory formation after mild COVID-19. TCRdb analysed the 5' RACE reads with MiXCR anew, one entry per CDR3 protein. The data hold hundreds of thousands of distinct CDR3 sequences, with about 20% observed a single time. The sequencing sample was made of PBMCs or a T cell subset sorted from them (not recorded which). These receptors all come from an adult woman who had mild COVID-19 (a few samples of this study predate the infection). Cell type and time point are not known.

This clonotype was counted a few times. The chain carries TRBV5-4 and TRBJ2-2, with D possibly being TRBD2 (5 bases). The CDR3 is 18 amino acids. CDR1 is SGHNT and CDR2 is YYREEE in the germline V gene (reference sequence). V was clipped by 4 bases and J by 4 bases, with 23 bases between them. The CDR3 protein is CASSARVAPRVGTGELFF. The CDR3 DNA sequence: TGTGCCAGCAGCGCTAGAGTAGCGCCCCGCGTCGGCACCGGGGAGCTGTTTTTT.

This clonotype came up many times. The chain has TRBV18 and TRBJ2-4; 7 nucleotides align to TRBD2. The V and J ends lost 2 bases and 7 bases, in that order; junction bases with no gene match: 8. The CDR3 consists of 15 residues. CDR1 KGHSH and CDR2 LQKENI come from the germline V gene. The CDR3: CASSPTGGFGNIQYF. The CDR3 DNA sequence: TGTGCCAGCTCACCAACGGGGGGATTCGGGAACATTCAGTACTTC.

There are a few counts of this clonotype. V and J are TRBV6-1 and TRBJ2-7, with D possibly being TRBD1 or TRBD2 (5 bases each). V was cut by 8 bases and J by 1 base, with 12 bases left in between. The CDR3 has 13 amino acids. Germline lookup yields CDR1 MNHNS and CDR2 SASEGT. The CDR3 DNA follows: TGTGCCAGCGGGGGAACAGGTTCCTACGAGCAGTACTTC. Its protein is CASGGTGSYEQYF.

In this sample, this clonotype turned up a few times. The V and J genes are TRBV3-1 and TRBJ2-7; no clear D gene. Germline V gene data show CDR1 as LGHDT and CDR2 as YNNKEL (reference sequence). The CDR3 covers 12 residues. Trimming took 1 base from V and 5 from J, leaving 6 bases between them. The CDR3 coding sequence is TGTGCCAGCAGCCAAGGAATTAACGAGCAGTACTTC. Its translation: CASSQGINEQYF.

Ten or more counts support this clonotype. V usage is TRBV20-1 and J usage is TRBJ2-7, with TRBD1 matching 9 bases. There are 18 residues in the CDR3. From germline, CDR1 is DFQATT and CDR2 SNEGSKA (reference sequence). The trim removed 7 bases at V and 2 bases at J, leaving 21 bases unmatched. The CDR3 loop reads CSVGRRGTGPLSPYEQYF. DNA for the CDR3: TGCAGTGTCGGAAGAAGGGGGACAGGGCCGCTAAGTCCCTACGAGCAGTACTTC.

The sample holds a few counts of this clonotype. The CDR3 nucleotides read TGTGCCAGCTCACCATTTGTAGAGACCGGACCCCCGAACACTGAAGCTTTCTTT. As protein: CASSPFVETGPPNTEAFF. The V gene is TRBV18, the J gene TRBJ1-1; D is uncertain. Trimming pared 2 bases from V and 1 base from J, leaving 20 bases between. CDR1 is KGHSH and CDR2 is LQKENI in the germline V gene. This CDR3 contains 18 residues.

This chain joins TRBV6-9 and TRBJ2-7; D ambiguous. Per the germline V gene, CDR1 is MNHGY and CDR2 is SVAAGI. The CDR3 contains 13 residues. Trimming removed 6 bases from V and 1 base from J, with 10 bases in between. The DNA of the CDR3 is TGTGCCAGCAGGGTGCCGCCTTCCTACGAGCAGTACTTC. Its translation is CASRVPPSYEQYF.

The DNA for the CDR3 is TGTGCCAGCACCTCGTGGCCCCCGGGGGGCTATGGCTACACCTTC. Translating it yields CASTSWPPGGYGYTF. The rearrangement uses TRBV7-9 and TRBJ1-2; D may be TRBD1 (5 bases). The germline V gene encodes CDR1 SEHNR and CDR2 FQNEAQ (reference sequence). This CDR3 spans 15 amino acids. V was clipped by 7 bases and J by 4 bases, with 19 bases between them. The full variable domain, rest sourced from reference TRBV7-9 and TRBJ1-2, is DTGVSQNPRHKITKRGQNVTFRCDPISEHNRLYWYRQTLGQGPEFLTYFQNEAQLEKSRLLSDRFSAERPKGSFSTLEIQRTEQGDSAMYLCASTSWPPGGYGYTFGSGTRLTVV.

The CDR3: CASSPYTSGGPSYNEQFF. CDR3 nucleotides: TGTGCCAGCTCACCATATACTAGCGGGGGACCCTCCTACAATGAGCAGTTCTTC. The rearrangement joins TRBV18 to TRBJ2-1; 11 nucleotides agree with TRBD2. CDR1 and CDR2 from the germline V gene are KGHSH and LQKENI. This CDR3 has 18 amino acids. The ends lost 2 bases at V and 0 bases at J; junction bases unmatched: 6. The entire variable domain, with the rest obtained from reference TRBV18 and TRBJ2-1, is as follows: NAGVMQNPRHLVRRRGQEARLRCSPMKGHSHVYWYRQLPEEGLKFMVYLQKENIIDESGMPKERFSAEFPKEGPSILRIQQVVRGDSAAYFCASSPYTSGGPSYNEQFFGPGTRLTVL.

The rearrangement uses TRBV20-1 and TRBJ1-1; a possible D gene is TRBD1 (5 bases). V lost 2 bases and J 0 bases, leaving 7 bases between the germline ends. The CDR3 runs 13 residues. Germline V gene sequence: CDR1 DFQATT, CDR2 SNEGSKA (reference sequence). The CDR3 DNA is TGCAGTGCTAGAAGGGGTATGAACACTGAAGCTTTCTTT. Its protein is CSARRGMNTEAFF.

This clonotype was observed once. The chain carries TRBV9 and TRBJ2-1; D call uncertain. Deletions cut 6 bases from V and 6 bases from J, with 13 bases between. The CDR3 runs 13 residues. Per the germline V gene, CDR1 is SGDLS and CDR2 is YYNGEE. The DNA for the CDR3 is TGTGCCAGCAACCCCCCGGCCTCCAATGAGCAGTTCTTC. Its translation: CASNPPASNEQFF. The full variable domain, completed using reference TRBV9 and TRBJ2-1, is DSGVTQTPKHLITATGQRVTLRCSPRSGDLSVYWYQQSLDQGLQFLIQYYNGEERAKGNILERFSAQQFPDLHSELNLSSLELGDSALYFCASNPPASNEQFFGPGTRLTVL.

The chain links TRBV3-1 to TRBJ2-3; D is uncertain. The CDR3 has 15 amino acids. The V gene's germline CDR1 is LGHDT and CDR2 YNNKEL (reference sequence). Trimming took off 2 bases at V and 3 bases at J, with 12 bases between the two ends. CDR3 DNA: TGTGCCAGCAGCCAACCGGGTTCGTCGACAGATACGCAGTATTTT. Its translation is CASSQPGSSTDTQYF.

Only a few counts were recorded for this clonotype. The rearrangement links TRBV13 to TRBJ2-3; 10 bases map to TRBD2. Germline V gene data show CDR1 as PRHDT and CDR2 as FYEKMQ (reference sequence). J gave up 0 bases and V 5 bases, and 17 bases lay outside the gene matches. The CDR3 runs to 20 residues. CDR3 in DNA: TGTGCCAGCAGCCCTACCGGGACTAGCGAGCCTCCAACTAGCACAGATACGCAGTATTTT. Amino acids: CASSPTGTSEPPTSTDTQYF.

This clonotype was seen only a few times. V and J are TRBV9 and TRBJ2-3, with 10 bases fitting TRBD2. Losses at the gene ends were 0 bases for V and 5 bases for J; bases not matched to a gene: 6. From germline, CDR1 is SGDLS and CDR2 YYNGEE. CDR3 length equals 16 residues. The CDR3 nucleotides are TGTGCCAGCAGCGTAGACACTAGCGGGGTGGGAGATACGCAGTATTTT. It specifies CASSVDTSGVGDTQYF.

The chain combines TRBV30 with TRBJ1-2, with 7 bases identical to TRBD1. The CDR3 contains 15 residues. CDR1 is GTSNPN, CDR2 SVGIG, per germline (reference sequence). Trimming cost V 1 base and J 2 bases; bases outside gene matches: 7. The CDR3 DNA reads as TGTGCCTGGAGTGATGGTCAGGGGGACAACTATGGCTACACCTTC. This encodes CAWSDGQGDNYGYTF.

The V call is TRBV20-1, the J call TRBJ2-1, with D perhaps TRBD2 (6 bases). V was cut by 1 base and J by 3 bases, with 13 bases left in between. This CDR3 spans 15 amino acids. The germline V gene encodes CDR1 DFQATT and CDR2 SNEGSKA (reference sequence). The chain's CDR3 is CSARGSGAHYNEQFF. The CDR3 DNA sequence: TGCAGTGCTAGAGGTAGCGGAGCTCACTACAATGAGCAGTTCTTC.

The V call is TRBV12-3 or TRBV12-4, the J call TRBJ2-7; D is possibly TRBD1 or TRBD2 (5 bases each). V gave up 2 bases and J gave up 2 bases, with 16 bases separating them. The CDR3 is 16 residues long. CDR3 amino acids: CASSLIAGTGAYEQYF. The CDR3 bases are TGTGCCAGCAGTTTAATTGCCGGGACGGGTGCCTACGAGCAGTACTTC.

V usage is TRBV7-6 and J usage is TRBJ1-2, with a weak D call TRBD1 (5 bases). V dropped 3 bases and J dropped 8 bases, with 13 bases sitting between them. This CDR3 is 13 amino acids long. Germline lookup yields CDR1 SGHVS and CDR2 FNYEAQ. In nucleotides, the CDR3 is TGTGCCAGCAGCTTTGGAGGGGATCGGGGCTACACCTTC. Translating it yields CASSFGGDRGYTF.

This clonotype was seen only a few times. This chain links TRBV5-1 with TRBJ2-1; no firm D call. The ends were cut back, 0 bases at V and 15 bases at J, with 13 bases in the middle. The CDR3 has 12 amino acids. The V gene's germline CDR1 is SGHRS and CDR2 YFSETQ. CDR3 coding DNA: TGCGCCAGCAGCTTGGAGGGCCAGGCTGGGTTCTTC. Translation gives CASSLEGQAGFF.

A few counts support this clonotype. The CDR3, as DNA: TGCGCCAGCAGTTTACTTACACGAAGCTCCTACAATGAGCAGTTCTTC. Translated, it gives CASSLLTRSSYNEQFF. V usage is TRBV5-1 and J usage is TRBJ2-1, with D unclear. CDR3 size: 16 residues. Germline assignment: CDR1 SGHRS and CDR2 YFSETQ. The V end was cut by 5 bases, the J end by 0 bases, with 15 bases between.

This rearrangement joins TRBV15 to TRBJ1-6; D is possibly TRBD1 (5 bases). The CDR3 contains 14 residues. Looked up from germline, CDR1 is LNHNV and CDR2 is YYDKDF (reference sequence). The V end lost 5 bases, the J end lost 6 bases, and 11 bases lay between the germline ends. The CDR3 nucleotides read TGTGCCACCAGCGGCGGGGGGGTTAATTCACCCCTCCACTTT. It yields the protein CATSGGGVNSPLHF.

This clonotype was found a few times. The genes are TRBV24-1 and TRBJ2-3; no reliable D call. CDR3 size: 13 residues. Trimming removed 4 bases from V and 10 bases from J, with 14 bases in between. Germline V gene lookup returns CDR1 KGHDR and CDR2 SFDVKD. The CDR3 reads CATSDWLAPPQYF. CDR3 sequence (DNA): TGTGCCACCAGTGACTGGCTCGCACCTCCGCAGTATTTT.

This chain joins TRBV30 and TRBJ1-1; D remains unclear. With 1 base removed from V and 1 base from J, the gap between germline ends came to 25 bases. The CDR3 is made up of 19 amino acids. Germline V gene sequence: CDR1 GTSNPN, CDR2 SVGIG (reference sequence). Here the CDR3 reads CAWSGVLVGRYLRNTEAFF. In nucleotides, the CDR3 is TGTGCCTGGAGTGGGGTCTTGGTCGGGCGGTACCTAAGGAACACTGAAGCTTTCTTT.

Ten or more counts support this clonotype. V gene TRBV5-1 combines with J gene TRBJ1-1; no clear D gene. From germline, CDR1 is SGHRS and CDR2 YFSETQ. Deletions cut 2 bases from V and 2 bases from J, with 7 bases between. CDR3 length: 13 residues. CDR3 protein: CASSLQRNTEAFF. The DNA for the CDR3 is TGCGCCAGCAGCTTACAGCGAAACACTGAAGCTTTCTTT.

The CDR3 reads CASSDPGTQVGGQYF. The CDR3 DNA is TGTGCCAGCAGTGACCCCGGGACCCAGGTTGGTGGGCAGTACTTC. This chain joins TRBV6-1 and TRBJ2-7, with D possibly called TRBD1 or TRBD2 (5 bases each). CDR1 is MNHNS and CDR2 is SASEGT in the germline V gene. The ends were cut back, 3 bases at V and 9 bases at J, with 21 bases in the middle. The CDR3 totals 15 residues.

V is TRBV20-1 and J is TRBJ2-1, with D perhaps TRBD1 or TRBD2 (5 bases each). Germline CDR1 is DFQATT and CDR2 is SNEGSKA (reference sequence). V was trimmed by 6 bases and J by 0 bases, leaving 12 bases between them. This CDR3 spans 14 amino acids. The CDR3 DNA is TGCAGTGCGGGGCGGGTAAGCTCCTACAATGAGCAGTTCTTC. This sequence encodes CSAGRVSSYNEQFF.

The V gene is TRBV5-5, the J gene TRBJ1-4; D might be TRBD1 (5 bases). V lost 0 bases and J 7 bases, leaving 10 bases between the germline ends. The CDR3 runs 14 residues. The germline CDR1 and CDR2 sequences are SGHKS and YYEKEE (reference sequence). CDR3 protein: CASSLVVTAEKLFF. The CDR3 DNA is TGTGCCAGCAGCTTGGTCGTGACAGCTGAAAAACTGTTTTTT.

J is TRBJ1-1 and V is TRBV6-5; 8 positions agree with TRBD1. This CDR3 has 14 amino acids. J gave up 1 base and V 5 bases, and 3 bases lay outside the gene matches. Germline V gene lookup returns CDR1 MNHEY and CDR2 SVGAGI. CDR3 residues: CASSGQGTNTEAFF. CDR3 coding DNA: TGTGCCAGCAGTGGACAGGGAACGAACACTGAAGCTTTCTTT.

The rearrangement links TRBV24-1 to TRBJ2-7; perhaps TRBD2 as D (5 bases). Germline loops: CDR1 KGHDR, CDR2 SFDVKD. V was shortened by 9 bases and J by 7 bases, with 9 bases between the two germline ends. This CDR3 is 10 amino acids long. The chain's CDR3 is CATGSEEQYF. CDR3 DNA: TGTGCCACCGGGAGTGAGGAGCAGTACTTC.

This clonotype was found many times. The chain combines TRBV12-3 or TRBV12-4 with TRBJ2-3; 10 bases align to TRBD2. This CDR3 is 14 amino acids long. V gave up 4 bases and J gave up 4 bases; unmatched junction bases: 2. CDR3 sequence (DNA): TGTGCCAGCAGTTCAGCGGGAGGGGCAGATACGCAGTATTTT. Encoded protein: CASSSAGGADTQYF.